This TCR beta chain was sequenced during a study of blood T cell repertoires in COVID-19. CDR1 SGHRS and CDR2 YFSETQ come from the germline V gene. V was pared by 4 bases and J by 1 base, with 11 bases between. The CDR3 length is 14 residues. Per the authors' pipeline: Reference gene primer amplification yielded estimated nucleated cell counts. This table comes from immunoSEQ multiplex PCR, and its TCRdb copy is limited to in-frame clones, with some not included. V and J calls and clone size are given by that table; D and trimming were obtained from the DNA. Of fewer than 90,000 clones in the sample, 85% to 90% were seen once.

Sequencing used peripheral blood. The TCR originated in a human donor in a cohort sampled during active COVID-19. V usage is TRBV5-1 and J usage is TRBJ1-1; D possibly corresponds to TRBD1 (5 bases). CDR3 amino acids: CASSAQGGNTEAFF. The CDR3 region has the DNA TGCGCCAGCAGCGCGCAGGGTGGGAACACTGAAGCTTTCTTT.